One sample yielded the 27 T cell receptor beta chains listed below, sequenced in a study of ipilimumab plus nivolumab after autologous stem cell transplantation. Only in-frame clones appear in the TCRdb table, and some are missing; sequencing was by immunoSEQ multiplex PCR. Seen here are roughly 9,700 clones, less than 80% observed once, and the top ten hold 8% to 10%. The source material was PBMCs, sampled in a trial of ipilimumab plus nivolumab as post-transplant consolidation. These receptor sequences come from a male donor with diffuse large B-cell lymphoma.

This clone was seen once. The genes are TRBV7-2 and TRBJ2-5, with D possibly being TRBD1 or TRBD2 (5 bases each). V lost 10 bases and J 5 bases, leaving 20 bases between the germline ends. The CDR3 runs to 14 residues. Per germline, CDR1 SGHTA and CDR2 FQGNSA. Here the CDR3 DNA reads TGTGCCATCGCTGGGGGACCCAAGCGGGAGACCCAGTACTTC. It translates to CAIAGGPKRETQYF. Combining the CDR3 with reference TRBV7-2 and TRBJ2-5 gives the whole variable domain GAGVSQSPSNKVTEKGKDVELRCDPISGHTALYWYRQSLGQGLEFLIYFQGNSAPDKSGLPSDRFSAERTGGSVSTLTIQRTQQEDSAVYLCAIAGGPKRETQYFGPGTRLLVL.

The chain carries TRBV6-5 and TRBJ1-1; TRBD1 matches at 8 bases. The CDR3 extends over 14 amino acids. V dropped 6 bases and J dropped 4; count of bases not matched to a gene: 7. CDR1 is MNHEY and CDR2 is SVGAGI in the germline V gene. The CDR3 DNA follows: TGTGCCAGCAGGAAGACAGGGGTCTTCACTGAAGCTTTCTTT. Residues: CASRKTGVFTEAFF.

This chain uses TRBV29-1 with TRBJ2-3, with TRBD2 identical over 8 bases. Germline assignment: CDR1 SQVTM and CDR2 ANQGSEA. This CDR3 comprises 12 residues. The CDR3 DNA is TGCACCGGGGGGGGTAGCACAGATACGCAGTATTTT. As protein: CTGGGSTDTQYF.

CDR3 DNA sequence: TGTGCCAGCAGCCAAGTTGCGGCCAGTGGGGTGACCCAGTACTTC. Translated: CASSQVAASGVTQYF. The V and J genes are TRBV14 and TRBJ2-5; D is unclear. Germline CDR1 and CDR2: SGHDN and FVKESK. The CDR3 loop spans 15 amino acids. The ends were cut back, 1 base at V and 7 bases at J, with 16 bases in the middle.

V is TRBV14 and J is TRBJ2-5; D uncertain. V was cut by 2 bases and J by 5 bases, with 6 bases left in between. The CDR3 extends over 12 amino acids. CDR1 and CDR2 from the germline V gene are SGHDN and FVKESK. CDR3 in DNA: TGTGCCAGCAGCCAACTACTGGAGACCCAGTACTTC. Amino acids: CASSQLLETQYF. Variable domain in full (rest from reference TRBV14 and TRBJ2-5): EAGVTQFPSHSVIEKGQTVTLRCDPISGHDNLYWYRRVMGKEIKFLLHFVKESKQDESGMPNNRFLAERTGGTYSTLKVQPAELEDSGVYFCASSQLLETQYFGPGTRLLVL.

This clone came up once. The CDR3 is CASTESAGLGGEQYF. The CDR3 DNA reads as TGCGCCAGCACCGAATCGGCAGGGCTAGGGGGCGAGCAGTACTTC. The chain joins TRBV5-1 to TRBJ2-7; possible D gene TRBD1, 6 bases. Germline-derived CDR1 and CDR2 are SGHRS and YFSETQ. The ends were cut back, 6 bases at V and 6 bases at J, with 22 bases in the middle. The CDR3 has 15 amino acids.

V and J are TRBV5-1 and TRBJ1-3, with 8 bases that match TRBD1. The CDR3 is 17 residues long. With 2 bases clipped from V and 0 bases from J, the junction kept 7 bases outside the gene matches. The germline gives CDR1 SGHRS, CDR2 YFSETQ. The CDR3: CASSLWDRLTSGNTIYF. The CDR3 coding sequence is TGCGCCAGCAGCTTATGGGACAGGCTGACCTCTGGAAACACCATATATTTT.

To note about this clone: The conserved final phenylalanine or tryptophan is absent from the CDR3, which likely points to a read error. The V and J genes are TRBV6-1 and TRBJ2-6, with 10 bases aligning to TRBD1. This CDR3 has 17 residues. V was clipped by 4 bases and J by 2 bases; unmatched bases: 5. CDR1 MNHNS and CDR2 SASEGT come from the germline V gene. CDR3 nucleotides: TGTGCCAGCAGTGCTGAGACAGGGGGCGCTGGGGCCAACGTCCTGACTTCC. Translation: CASSAETGGAGANVLTS.

The J gene is TRBJ1-1, the V gene TRBV5-1; D is ambiguous. The germline CDR1 and CDR2 sequences are SGHRS and YFSETQ. The CDR3 is made up of 13 amino acids. V dropped 4 bases and J dropped 1 base, with 8 bases sitting between them. CDR3 amino acids: CASSQDPNTEAFF. The DNA of the CDR3 is TGCGCCAGCAGCCAGGACCCGAACACTGAAGCTTTCTTT.

The CDR3 DNA reads TGTGCCAGCTCACTCGGACAGTCGAACACTGAAGCTTTCTTT. It encodes CASSLGQSNTEAFF. The chain combines TRBV18 with TRBJ1-1; possibly TRBD1 for D (6 bases). The CDR3 has 14 residues. The germline V gene encodes CDR1 KGHSH and CDR2 LQKENI. The V end lost 4 bases, the J end lost 1 base, and 10 bases lay between the germline ends.

CDR3 region: CASSVDMGQGTEAFF. CDR3 nucleotides: TGTGCCAGCAGCGTAGACATGGGGCAGGGGACTGAAGCTTTCTTT. The chain has TRBV9 and TRBJ1-1, with a tentative D call TRBD1 (6 bases). Germline V CDR1 and CDR2: SGDLS, YYNGEE. This CDR3 contains 15 residues. V lost 0 bases, J lost 5 bases, and 14 bases lay in between.

The rearrangement links TRBV6-6 to TRBJ1-2, with D perhaps TRBD1 (6 bases). The CDR3 sequence is 13 residues long. CDR1 MNHNY and CDR2 SVGAGI come from the germline V gene (reference sequence). Trimming shortened V by 5 bases and J by 7 bases, and 14 bases separated the two germline ends. The CDR3 DNA sequence: TGTGCCAGCAGTACATCGACAGGTCTTGGCTACACCTTC. This translates into CASSTSTGLGYTF.

V and J are TRBV19 and TRBJ2-1, with D perhaps matching TRBD1 (5 bases). There are 17 residues in the CDR3. The V and J ends lost 0 bases and 0 bases respectively, with 12 bases between them. CDR1 and CDR2 (germline): LNHDA, SQIVND (reference sequence). The CDR3 here is CASSIDHFQGSYNEQFF. CDR3 coding DNA: TGTGCCAGTAGTATAGATCATTTCCAGGGCTCCTACAATGAGCAGTTCTTC.

J is TRBJ2-3 and V is TRBV27; possible D gene TRBD2, 5 bases. This CDR3 has 16 residues. The V and J ends lost 0 bases and 2 bases respectively, with 12 bases between them. Germline V gives CDR1 MNHEY, CDR2 SMNVEV (reference sequence). CDR3 loop: CASSLSAALHTDTQYF. The DNA for the CDR3 is TGTGCCAGCAGTTTATCAGCGGCACTACACACAGATACGCAGTATTTT.

This chain connects TRBV11-2 to TRBJ2-7, with D possibly matching TRBD1 (7 bases). V was clipped by 5 bases and J by 3 bases, with 14 bases between them. The CDR3 runs to 14 residues. The germline CDR1 and CDR2 sequences are SGHAT and FQNNGV. The CDR3 bases are TGTGCCAGCAGCCGGCAGGGGGGCCGCTACGAGCAGTACTTC. Residues: CASSRQGGRYEQYF.

The rearrangement links TRBV5-5 to TRBJ2-5, with a possible D match to TRBD1 (6 bases). V was clipped by 4 bases and J by 5 bases, with 21 bases between them. CDR3 size: 16 residues. Germline lookup yields CDR1 SGHKS and CDR2 YYEKEE (reference sequence). As DNA, the CDR3 is TGTGCCAGCAGCCTGGGGGCCTATACGAGTATGGAGACCCAGTACTTC. It specifies CASSLGAYTSMETQYF.

This chain links TRBV5-4 with TRBJ2-3; D remains unclear. V lost 1 base to trimming and J lost 4 bases, with 4 bases between them. The CDR3 loop spans 12 amino acids. Germline CDR1 is SGHNT and CDR2 is YYREEE (reference sequence). CDR3 nucleotides: TGTGCCAGCAGCTTGAGTTCAGATACGCAGTATTTT. Residues: CASSLSSDTQYF.

This clone was counted once. The chain recombines TRBV15 with TRBJ1-4; TRBD1 agrees at 7 bases. Germline CDR1 LNHNV, CDR2 YYDKDF (reference sequence). Unmatched junction bases numbered 0, after V lost 2 bases and J lost 0 bases. The CDR3 is 15 amino acids. CDR3 sequence (DNA): TGTGCCACCAGCAGACAGGGGGCAACTAATGAAAAACTGTTTTTT. Protein sequence: CATSRQGATNEKLFF. Variable domain in full (rest from reference TRBV15 and TRBJ1-4): DAMVIQNPRYQVTQFGKPVTLSCSQTLNHNVMYWYQQKSSQAPKLLFHYYDKDFNNEADTPDNFQSRRPNTSFCFLDIRSPGLGDTAMYLCATSRQGATNEKLFFGSGTQLSVL.

The chain couples TRBV19 to TRBJ2-7; TRBD1 is a possible D gene (5 bases). Germline-derived CDR1 and CDR2 are LNHDA and SQIVND (reference sequence). This CDR3 is built from 13 residues. Trimming removed 6 bases from V and 3 bases from J, with 12 bases in between. CDR3: CASSETVFYEQYF. The CDR3 DNA follows: TGTGCCAGTAGCGAGACAGTTTTCTACGAGCAGTACTTC. Supplemented by reference TRBV19 and TRBJ2-7, the full variable domain reads DGGITQSPKYLFRKEGQNVTLSCEQNLNHDAMYWYRQDPGQGLRLIYYSQIVNDFQKGDIAEGYSVSREKKESFPLTVTSAQKNPTAFYLCASSETVFYEQYFGPGTRLTVT.

This clone was picked up one time. This rearrangement joins TRBV19 to TRBJ2-7, with 12 positions matching TRBD2. This CDR3 has 14 amino acids. The V segment lost 3 bases and the J segment 3 bases; nucleotides outside the gene matches: 0. Germline V gene data show CDR1 as LNHDA and CDR2 as SQIVND (reference sequence). The CDR3 sequence: CASSMGLAGYEQYF. As DNA, the CDR3 is TGTGCCAGTAGTATGGGACTAGCGGGCTACGAGCAGTACTTC.

The V gene is TRBV7-9, the J gene TRBJ2-1; D perhaps matches TRBD1 (6 bases). This CDR3 region has 16 residues. V was pared by 0 bases and J by 3 bases, with 12 bases between. Germline V CDR1 and CDR2: SEHNR, FQNEAQ (reference sequence). The CDR3 sequence is CASSLALGGLYNEQFF. CDR3 in DNA: TGTGCCAGCAGCTTAGCGCTAGGGGGTCTCTACAATGAGCAGTTCTTC.

A few counts support this clone. CDR3 sequence reads: CASSRPAGLNTEAFF. DNA of the CDR3: TGTGCCAGCAGCCGTCCGGCAGGGCTGAACACTGAAGCTTTCTTT. This chain uses TRBV5-6 with TRBJ1-1; tentative D call: TRBD1 (5 bases). V dropped 4 bases and J dropped 0 bases, with 13 bases sitting between them. Looked up from germline, CDR1 is SGHDT and CDR2 is YYEEEE. CDR3 size: 15 residues.

In its sample, this clone is medium-sized. This rearrangement joins TRBV4-3 to TRBJ2-1; 11 bases match TRBD2. The CDR3 is made up of 15 amino acids. Per the germline V gene, CDR1 is LGHNA and CDR2 is YSLEER. With 2 bases clipped from V and 6 bases from J, the junction kept 3 bases outside the gene matches. CDR3 amino acids: CASSQSSGGTNEQFF. In DNA, the CDR3 is TGCGCCAGCAGCCAATCTAGCGGGGGGACCAATGAGCAGTTCTTC.

This clone occurred a few times. The chain combines TRBV11-2 with TRBJ1-1; D may be TRBD1 (6 bases). The CDR3 is 17 amino acids. CDR1 and CDR2 from the germline V gene are SGHAT and FQNNGV. Trimming stripped 2 bases from V and 4 bases from J, with 20 bases between. This CDR3 is CASSLYSYLTGATEAFF. In DNA form, the CDR3 reads TGTGCCAGCAGCTTATATTCATACTTAACGGGGGCCACTGAAGCTTTCTTT. Combining the CDR3 with reference TRBV11-2 and TRBJ1-1 gives the whole variable domain EAGVAQSPRYKIIEKRQSVAFWCNPISGHATLYWYQQILGQGPKLLIQFQNNGVVDDSQLPKDRFSAERLKGVDSTLKIQPAKLEDSAVYLCASSLYSYLTGATEAFFGQGTRLTVV.

This clone qualifies as large (0.1 to 1%). The chain links TRBV2 to TRBJ1-1, with D hard to call. CDR1 SNHLY and CDR2 FYNNEI come from the germline V gene. The ends were cut back, 8 bases at V and 11 bases at J, with 21 bases in the middle. This CDR3 has 13 residues. The CDR3: CASLATNLGSAFF. The CDR3, as DNA: TGTGCCAGCCTAGCGACCAACCTAGGTTCTGCTTTCTTT.

V usage is TRBV9 and J usage is TRBJ2-5, with 8 bases that match TRBD2. Germline-derived CDR1 and CDR2 are SGDLS and YYNGEE. The CDR3 runs 14 residues. Germline trimming cut 4 bases from V and 4 bases from J; bases unmatched to any gene: 6. CDR3 protein: CASSPTSGSETQYF. In DNA form, the CDR3 reads TGTGCCAGCAGCCCAACTAGCGGATCAGAGACCCAGTACTTC.

The J gene is TRBJ1-4, the V gene TRBV19; TRBD1 aligns across 8 bases. V trimming: 6 bases; J trimming: 6 bases; junction bases outside the gene matches: 9. CDR3 length: 15 amino acids. From germline, CDR1 is LNHDA and CDR2 SQIVND (reference sequence). The CDR3 reads CASSSDRVIDEKLFF. The DNA of the CDR3 is TGTGCCAGTAGCTCGGACAGGGTGATTGATGAAAAACTGTTTTTT.